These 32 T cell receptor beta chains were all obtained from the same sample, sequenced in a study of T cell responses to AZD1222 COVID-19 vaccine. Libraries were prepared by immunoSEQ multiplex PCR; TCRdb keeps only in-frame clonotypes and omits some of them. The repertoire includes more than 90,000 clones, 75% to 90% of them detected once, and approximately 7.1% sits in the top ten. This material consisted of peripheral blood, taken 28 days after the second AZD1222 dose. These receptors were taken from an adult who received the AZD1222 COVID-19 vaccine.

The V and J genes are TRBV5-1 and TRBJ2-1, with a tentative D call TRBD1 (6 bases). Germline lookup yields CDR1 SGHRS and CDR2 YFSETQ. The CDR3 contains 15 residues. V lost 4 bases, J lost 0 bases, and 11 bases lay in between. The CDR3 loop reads CASSPQGSSYNEQFF. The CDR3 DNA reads TGCGCCAGCAGCCCACAGGGTAGCTCCTACAATGAGCAGTTCTTC.

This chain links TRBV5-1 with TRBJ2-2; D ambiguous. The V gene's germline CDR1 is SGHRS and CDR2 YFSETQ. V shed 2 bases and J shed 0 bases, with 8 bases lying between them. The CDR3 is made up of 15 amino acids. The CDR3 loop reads CASSFSGANTGELFF. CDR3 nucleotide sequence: TGCGCCAGCAGCTTTTCTGGGGCGAACACCGGGGAGCTGTTTTTT.

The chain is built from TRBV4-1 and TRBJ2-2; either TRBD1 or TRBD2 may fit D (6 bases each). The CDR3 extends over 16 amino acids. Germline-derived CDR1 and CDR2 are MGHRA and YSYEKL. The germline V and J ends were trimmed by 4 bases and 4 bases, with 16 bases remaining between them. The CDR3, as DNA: TGCGCCAGCAGCCGCTATGGAGGGGGGAGCACCGGGGAGCTGTTTTTT. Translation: CASSRYGGGSTGELFF.

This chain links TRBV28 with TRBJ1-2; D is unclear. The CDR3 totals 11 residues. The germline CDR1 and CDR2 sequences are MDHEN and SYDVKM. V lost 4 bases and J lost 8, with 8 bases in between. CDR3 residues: CASSSGRGYTF. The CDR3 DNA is TGTGCCAGCAGTTCGGGCCGGGGCTACACCTTC.

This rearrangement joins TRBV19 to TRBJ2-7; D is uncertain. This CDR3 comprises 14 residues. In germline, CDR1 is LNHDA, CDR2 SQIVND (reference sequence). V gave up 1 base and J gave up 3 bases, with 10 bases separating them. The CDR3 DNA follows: TGTGCCAGTAGTATAGGGGGATCCGTCTACGAGCAGTACTTC. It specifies CASSIGGSVYEQYF.

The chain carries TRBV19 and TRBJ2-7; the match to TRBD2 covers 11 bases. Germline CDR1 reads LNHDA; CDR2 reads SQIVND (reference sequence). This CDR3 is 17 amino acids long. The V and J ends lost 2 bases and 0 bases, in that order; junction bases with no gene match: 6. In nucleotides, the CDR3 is TGTGCCAGTAGTATACCTAGCGGGGGGCCCCTCTCCTACGAGCAGTACTTC. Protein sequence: CASSIPSGGPLSYEQYF.

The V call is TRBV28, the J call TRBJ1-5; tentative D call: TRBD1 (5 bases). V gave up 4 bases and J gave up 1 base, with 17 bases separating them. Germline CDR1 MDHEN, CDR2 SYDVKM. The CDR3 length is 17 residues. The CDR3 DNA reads TGTGCCAGCAGTTCGGCGGGGCGGGGGAAAAGCAATCAGCCCCAGCATTTT. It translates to CASSSAGRGKSNQPQHF.

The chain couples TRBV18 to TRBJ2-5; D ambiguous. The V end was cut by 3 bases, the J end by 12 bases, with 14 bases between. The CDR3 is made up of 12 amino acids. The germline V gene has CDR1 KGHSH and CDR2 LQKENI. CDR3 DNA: TGTGCCAGCTCACCGGACGAACGGGTCGAGTACTTC. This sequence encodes CASSPDERVEYF.

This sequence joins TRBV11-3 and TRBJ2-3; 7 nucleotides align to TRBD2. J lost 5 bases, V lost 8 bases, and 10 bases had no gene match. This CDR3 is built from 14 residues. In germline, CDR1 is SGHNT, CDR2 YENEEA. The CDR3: CASGSSGGRDTQYF. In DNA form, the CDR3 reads TGTGCCAGCGGGTCTAGCGGTGGTCGAGATACGCAGTATTTT.

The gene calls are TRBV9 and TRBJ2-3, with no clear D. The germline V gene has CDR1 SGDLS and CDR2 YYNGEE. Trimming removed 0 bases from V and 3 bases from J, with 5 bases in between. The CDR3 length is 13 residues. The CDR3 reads CASSVELTDTQYF. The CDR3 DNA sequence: TGTGCCAGCAGCGTAGAACTTACAGATACGCAGTATTTT.

The CDR3 loop is CASRITQGIRAGAFF. In nucleotides, the CDR3 is TGTGCCAGCAGAATAACACAGGGGATTAGGGCCGGAGCTTTCTTT. The J gene is TRBJ1-1, the V gene TRBV28; TRBD1 matches 7 bases. The germline V gene has CDR1 MDHEN and CDR2 SYDVKM. V was pared by 6 bases and J by 10 bases, with 17 bases of the junction left unmatched. The CDR3 is 15 amino acids.

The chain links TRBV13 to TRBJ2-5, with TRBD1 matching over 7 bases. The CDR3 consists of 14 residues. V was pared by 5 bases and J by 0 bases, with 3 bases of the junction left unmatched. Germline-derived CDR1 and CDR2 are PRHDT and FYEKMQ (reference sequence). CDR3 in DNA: TGTGCCAGCAGCCGGGGACAGTACCAAGAGACCCAGTACTTC. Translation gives CASSRGQYQETQYF.

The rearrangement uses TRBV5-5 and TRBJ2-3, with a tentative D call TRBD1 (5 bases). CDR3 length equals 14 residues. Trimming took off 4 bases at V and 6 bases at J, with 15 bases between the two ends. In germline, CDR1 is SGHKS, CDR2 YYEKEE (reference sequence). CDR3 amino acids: CASSRQILPDTQYF. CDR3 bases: TGTGCCAGCAGCCGACAGATTCTCCCCGATACGCAGTATTTT. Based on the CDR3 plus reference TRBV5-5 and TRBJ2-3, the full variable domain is DAGVTQSPTHLIKTRGQQVTLRCSPISGHKSVSWYQQVLGQGPQFIFQYYEKEERGRGNFPDRFSARQFPNYSSELNVNALLLGDSALYLCASSRQILPDTQYFGPGTRLTVL.

CDR3: CASSSLYRTINIQYF. The CDR3, as DNA: TGTGCCAGCAGCTCGCTCTACCGGACGATAAACATTCAGTACTTC. The V gene is TRBV5-6, the J gene TRBJ2-4; no reliable D call. The CDR3 contains 15 residues. The V and J ends lost 3 bases and 6 bases respectively, with 16 bases between them. Germline CDR1 is SGHDT and CDR2 is YYEEEE.

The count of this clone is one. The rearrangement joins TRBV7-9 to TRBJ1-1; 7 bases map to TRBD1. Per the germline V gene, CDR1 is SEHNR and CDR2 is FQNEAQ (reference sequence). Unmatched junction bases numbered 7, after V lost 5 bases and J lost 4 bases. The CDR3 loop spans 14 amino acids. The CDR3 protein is CASSPRQGGTEAFF. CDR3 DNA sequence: TGTGCCAGCAGCCCAAGACAGGGAGGCACTGAAGCTTTCTTT.

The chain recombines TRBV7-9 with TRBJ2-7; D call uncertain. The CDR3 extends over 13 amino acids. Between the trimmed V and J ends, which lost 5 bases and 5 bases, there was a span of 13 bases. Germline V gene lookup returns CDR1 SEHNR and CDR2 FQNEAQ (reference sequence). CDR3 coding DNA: TGTGCCAGCAGCCCATGGCAGGCGGACGAGCAGTACTTC. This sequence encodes CASSPWQADEQYF.

The CDR3 DNA reads TGTGCCAGCACCCCAGCGGCTTTTTTACGCACAGATACGCAGTATTTT. Encoded protein: CASTPAAFLRTDTQYF. The chain carries TRBV7-8 and TRBJ2-3, with D tentatively TRBD2 (5 bases). The CDR3 consists of 16 residues. Germline CDR1 SGHVS, CDR2 FQNEAQ. The germline V and J ends were trimmed by 7 bases and 1 base, with 18 bases remaining between them.

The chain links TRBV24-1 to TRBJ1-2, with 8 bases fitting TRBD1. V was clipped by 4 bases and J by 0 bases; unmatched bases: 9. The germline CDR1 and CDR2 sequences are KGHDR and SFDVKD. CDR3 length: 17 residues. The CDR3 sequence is CATSDPGQAGSNYGYTF. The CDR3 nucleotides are TGTGCCACCAGTGACCCGGGACAGGCGGGATCTAACTATGGCTACACCTTC.

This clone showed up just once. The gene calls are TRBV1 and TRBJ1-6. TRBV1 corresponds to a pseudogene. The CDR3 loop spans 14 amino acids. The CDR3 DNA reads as TGCACCAGCACTGCGGACGGTGGGACTTCACCCCTCCACTTT. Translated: CTSTADGGTSPLHF.

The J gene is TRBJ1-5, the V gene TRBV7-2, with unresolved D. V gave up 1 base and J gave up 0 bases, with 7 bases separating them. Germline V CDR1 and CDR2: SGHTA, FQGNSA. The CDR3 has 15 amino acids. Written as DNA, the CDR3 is TGTGCCAGCAGCTTAGGTCCAATTAGCAATCAGCCCCAGCATTTT. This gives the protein CASSLGPISNQPQHF.

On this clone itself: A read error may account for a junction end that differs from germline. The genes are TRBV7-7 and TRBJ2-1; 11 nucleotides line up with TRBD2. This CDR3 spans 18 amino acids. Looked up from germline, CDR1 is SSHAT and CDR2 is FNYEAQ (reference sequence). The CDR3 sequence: CASSLTSGSVVGHNEQFF. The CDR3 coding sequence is TGTGCTAGCAGCTTAACTAGCGGGAGTGTAGTCGGACACAATGAGCAGTTCTTC.

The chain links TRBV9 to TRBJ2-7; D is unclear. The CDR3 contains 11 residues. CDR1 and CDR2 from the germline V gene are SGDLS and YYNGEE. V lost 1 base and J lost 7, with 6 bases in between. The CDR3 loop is CASSVLREQYF. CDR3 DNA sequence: TGTGCCAGCAGCGTATTGAGGGAGCAGTACTTC.

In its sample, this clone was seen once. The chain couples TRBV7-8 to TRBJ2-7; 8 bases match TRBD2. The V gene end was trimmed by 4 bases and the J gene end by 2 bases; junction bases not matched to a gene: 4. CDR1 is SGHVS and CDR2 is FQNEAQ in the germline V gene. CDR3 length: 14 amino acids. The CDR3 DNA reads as TGTGCCAGCAGCTCCGTAGCGGGACCCTACGAGCAGTACTTC. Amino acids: CASSSVAGPYEQYF.

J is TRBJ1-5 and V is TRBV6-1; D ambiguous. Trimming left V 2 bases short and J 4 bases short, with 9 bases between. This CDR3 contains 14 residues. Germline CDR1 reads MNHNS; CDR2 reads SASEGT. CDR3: CASSESGGNQPQHF. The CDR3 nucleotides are TGTGCCAGCAGTGAATCGGGAGGAAATCAGCCCCAGCATTTT.

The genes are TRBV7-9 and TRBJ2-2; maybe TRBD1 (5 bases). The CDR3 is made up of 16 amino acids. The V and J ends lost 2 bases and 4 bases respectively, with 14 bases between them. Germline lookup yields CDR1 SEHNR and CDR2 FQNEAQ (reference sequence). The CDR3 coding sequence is TGTGCCAGCAGCTTACTGTATGCAGACAGCACCGGGGAGCTGTTTTTT. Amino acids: CASSLLYADSTGELFF.

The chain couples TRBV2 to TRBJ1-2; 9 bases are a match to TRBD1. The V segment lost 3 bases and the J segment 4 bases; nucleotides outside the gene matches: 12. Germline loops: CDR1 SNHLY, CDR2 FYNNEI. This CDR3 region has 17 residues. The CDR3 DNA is TGTGCCAGCAGTGACGCGGGACAGGGAGGGGGTGTCTATGGCTACACCTTC. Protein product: CASSDAGQGGGVYGYTF.

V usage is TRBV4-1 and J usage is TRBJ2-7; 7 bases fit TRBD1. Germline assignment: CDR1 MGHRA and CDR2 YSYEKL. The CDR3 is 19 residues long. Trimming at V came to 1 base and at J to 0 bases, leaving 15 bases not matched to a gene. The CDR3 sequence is CASSQARPRDSSISYEQYF. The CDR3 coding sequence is TGCGCCAGCAGCCAAGCTCGGCCCCGGGACAGCTCTATCTCCTACGAGCAGTACTTC.

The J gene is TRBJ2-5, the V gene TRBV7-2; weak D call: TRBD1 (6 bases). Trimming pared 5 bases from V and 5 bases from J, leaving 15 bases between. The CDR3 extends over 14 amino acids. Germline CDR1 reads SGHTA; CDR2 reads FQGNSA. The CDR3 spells CASSPTGIRETQYF. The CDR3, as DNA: TGTGCCAGCAGCCCCACAGGGATTAGGGAGACCCAGTACTTC. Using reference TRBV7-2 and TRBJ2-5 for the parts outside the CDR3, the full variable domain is GAGVSQSPSNKVTEKGKDVELRCDPISGHTALYWYRQSLGQGLEFLIYFQGNSAPDKSGLPSDRFSAERTGGSVSTLTIQRTQQEDSAVYLCASSPTGIRETQYFGPGTRLLVL.

CDR3 amino acids: CASREGQLLGYTF. CDR3 coding DNA: TGTGCCAGCAGAGAGGGACAGCTCCTAGGCTACACCTTC. V usage is TRBV6-6 and J usage is TRBJ1-2, with TRBD1 matching over 7 bases. Per germline, CDR1 MNHNY and CDR2 SVGAGI (reference sequence). With V trimmed by 6 bases and J by 8 bases, 9 bases remained unmatched. The CDR3 totals 13 residues.

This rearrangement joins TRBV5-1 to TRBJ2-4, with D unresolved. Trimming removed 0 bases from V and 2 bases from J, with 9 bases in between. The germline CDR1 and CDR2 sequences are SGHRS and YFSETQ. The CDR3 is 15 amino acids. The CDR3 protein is CASSLAVNTKNIQYF. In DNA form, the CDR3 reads TGCGCCAGCAGCTTGGCCGTGAACACCAAAAACATTCAGTACTTC.

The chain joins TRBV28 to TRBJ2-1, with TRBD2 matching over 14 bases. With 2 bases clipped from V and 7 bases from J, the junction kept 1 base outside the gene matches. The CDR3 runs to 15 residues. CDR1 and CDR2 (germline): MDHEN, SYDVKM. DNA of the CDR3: TGTGCCAGCAGTTTAAGGACTAGCGGGAGGAATGAGCAGTTCTTC. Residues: CASSLRTSGRNEQFF.

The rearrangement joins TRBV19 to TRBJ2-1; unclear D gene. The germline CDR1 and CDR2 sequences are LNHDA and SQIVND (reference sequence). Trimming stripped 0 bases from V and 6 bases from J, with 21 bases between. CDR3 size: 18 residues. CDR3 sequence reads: CASSIDLETHVGGNEQFF. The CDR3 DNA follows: TGTGCCAGTAGTATAGATCTAGAAACCCATGTGGGTGGCAATGAGCAGTTCTTC.